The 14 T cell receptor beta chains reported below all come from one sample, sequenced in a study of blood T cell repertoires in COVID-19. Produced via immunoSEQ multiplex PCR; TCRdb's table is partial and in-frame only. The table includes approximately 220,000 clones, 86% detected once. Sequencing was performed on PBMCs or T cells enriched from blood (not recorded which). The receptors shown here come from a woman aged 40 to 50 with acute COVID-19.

Written as DNA, the CDR3 is TGTGCCAGCAGCTTATCGGGGGACACTGAAGCTTTCTTT. Residues: CASSLSGDTEAFF. The chain combines TRBV7-9 with TRBJ1-1; D is possibly TRBD1 (5 bases). Germline V gene sequence: CDR1 SEHNR, CDR2 FQNEAQ (reference sequence). The germline V and J ends were trimmed by 2 bases and 3 bases, with 7 bases remaining between them. The CDR3 consists of 13 residues.

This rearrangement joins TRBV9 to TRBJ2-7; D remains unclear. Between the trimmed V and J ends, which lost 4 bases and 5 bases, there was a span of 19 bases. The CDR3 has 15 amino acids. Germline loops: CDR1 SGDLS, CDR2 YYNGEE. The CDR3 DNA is TGTGCCAGCAGCCGCCGAAAGACCGAAGGAGACGAGCAGTACTTC. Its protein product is CASSRRKTEGDEQYF. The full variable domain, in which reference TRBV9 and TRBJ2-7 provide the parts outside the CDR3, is DSGVTQTPKHLITATGQRVTLRCSPRSGDLSVYWYQQSLDQGLQFLIQYYNGEERAKGNILERFSAQQFPDLHSELNLSSLELGDSALYFCASSRRKTEGDEQYFGPGTRLTVT.

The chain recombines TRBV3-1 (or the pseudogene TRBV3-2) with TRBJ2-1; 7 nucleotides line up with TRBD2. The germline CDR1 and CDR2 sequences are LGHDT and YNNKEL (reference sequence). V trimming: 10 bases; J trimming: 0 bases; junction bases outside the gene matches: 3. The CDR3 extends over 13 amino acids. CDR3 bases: TGTGCCACTTGGGGGGGCTCCTACAATGAGCAGTTCTTC. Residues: CATWGGSYNEQFF.

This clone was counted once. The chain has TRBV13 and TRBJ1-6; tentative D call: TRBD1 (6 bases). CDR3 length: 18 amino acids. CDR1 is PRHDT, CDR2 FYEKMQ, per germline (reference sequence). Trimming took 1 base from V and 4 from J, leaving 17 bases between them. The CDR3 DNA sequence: TGTGCCAGCAGCTTAGAGAGCCTCGGACAGCGGTATAATTCACCCCTCCACTTT. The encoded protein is CASSLESLGQRYNSPLHF. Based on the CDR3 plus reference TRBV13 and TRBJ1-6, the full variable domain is AAGVIQSPRHLIKEKRETATLKCYPIPRHDTVYWYQQGPGQDPQFLISFYEKMQSDKGSIPDRFSAQQFSDYHSELNMSSLELGDSALYFCASSLESLGQRYNSPLHFGNGTRLTVT.

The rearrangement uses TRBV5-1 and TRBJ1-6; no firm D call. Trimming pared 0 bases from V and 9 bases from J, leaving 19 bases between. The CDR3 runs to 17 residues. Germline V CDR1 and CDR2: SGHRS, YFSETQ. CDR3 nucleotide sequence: TGCGCCAGCAGCTTGGTAACGTCAGGAGGTTCTAGTTCACCCCTCCACTTT. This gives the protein CASSLVTSGGSSSPLHF.

CDR3 amino acids: CASSSSFPGGTQYF. The CDR3 DNA reads TGTGCCAGCAGCTCTTCTTTCCCAGGGGGTACGCAGTATTTT. V is TRBV11-2 and J is TRBJ2-3; 7 bases line up with TRBD1. The germline gives CDR1 SGHAT, CDR2 FQNNGV. The CDR3 length is 14 residues. V gave up 4 bases and J gave up 8 bases; unmatched junction bases: 9.

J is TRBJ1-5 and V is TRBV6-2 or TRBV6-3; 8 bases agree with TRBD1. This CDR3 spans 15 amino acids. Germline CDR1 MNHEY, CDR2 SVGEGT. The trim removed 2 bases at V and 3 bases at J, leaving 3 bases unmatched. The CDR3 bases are TGTGCCAGCAGTTACGGGACAGGACCCAATCAGCCCCAGCATTTT. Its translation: CASSYGTGPNQPQHF.

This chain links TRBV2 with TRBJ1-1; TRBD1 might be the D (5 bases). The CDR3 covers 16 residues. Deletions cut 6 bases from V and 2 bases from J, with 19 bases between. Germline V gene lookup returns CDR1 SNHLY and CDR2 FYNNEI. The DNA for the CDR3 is TGTGCCAGCAGCCCCCCCCGGGGGAGGATAAACACTGAAGCTTTCTTT. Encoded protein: CASSPPRGRINTEAFF.

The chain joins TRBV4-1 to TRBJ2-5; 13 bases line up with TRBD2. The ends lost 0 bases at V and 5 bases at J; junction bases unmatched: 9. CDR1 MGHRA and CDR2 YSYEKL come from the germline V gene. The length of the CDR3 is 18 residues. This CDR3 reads CASSQDLMTSGGRETQYF. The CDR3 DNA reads TGCGCCAGCAGCCAAGATTTGATGACTAGCGGGGGGAGGGAGACCCAGTACTTC.

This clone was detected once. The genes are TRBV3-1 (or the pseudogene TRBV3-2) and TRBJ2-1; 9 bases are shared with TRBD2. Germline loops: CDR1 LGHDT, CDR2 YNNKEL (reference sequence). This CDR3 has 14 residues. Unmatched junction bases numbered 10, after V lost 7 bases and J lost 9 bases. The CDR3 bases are TGTGCCAGCACGTATAGCGGGGGATCCGGTGAGCAGTTCTTC. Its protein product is CASTYSGGSGEQFF.

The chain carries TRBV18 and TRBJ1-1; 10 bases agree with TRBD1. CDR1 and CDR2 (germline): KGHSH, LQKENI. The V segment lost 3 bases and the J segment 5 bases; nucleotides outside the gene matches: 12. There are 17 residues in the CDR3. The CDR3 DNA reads TGTGCCAGCTCACCCCGGGGGCCTGACAGGGGGCTGACTGAAGCTTTCTTT. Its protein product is CASSPRGPDRGLTEAFF.

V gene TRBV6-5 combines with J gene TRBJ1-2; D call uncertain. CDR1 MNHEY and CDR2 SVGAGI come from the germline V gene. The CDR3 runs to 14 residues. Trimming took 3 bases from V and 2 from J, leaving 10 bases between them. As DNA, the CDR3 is TGTGCCAGCAGTTATAGGCCGGGGAACTATGGCTACACCTTC. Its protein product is CASSYRPGNYGYTF.

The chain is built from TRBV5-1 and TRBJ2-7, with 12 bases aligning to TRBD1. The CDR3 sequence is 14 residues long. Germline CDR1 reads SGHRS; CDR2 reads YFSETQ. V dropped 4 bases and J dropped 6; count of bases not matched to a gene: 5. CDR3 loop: CASSPGQGAGEQYF. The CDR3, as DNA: TGCGCCAGCAGCCCGGGACAGGGGGCCGGCGAGCAGTACTTC.

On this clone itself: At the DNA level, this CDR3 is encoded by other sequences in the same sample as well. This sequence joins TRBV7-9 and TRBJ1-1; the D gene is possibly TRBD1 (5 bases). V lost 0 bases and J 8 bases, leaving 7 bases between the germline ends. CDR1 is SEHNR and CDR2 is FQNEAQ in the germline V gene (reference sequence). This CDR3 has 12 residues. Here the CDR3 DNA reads TGTGCCAGCAGCTTAGCAGGGGTAGAAGCTTTCTTT. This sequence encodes CASSLAGVEAFF.